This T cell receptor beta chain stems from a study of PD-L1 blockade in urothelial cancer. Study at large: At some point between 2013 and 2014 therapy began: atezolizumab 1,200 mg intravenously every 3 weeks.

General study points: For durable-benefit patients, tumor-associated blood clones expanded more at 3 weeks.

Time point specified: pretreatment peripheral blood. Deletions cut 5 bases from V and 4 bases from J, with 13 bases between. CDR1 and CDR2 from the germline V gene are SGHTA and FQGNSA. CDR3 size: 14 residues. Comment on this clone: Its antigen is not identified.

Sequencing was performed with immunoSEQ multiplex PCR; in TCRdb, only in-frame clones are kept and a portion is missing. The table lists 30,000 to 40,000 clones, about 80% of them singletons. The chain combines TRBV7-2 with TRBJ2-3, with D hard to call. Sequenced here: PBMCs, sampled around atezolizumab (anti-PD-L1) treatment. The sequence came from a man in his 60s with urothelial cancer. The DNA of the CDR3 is TGTGCCAGCAGCCGCCCCTCCCCGGCAGATACGCAGTATTTT. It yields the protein CASSRPSPADTQYF.